Given below is one TCR beta chain in context. This clonotype was recorded a few times. Its antigen has not been determined. No base quality information exists; no much larger clone differs at one position. This specimen comes from a study of T-cell reconstitution after alpha-beta-depleted transplantation in children (dated by TCRdb to the mid-2010s). Background for the entire study: Using TCR repertoire profiling, the study quantitatively followed how T-cell immune reconstitution unfolded in children after TCRalphabeta/CD19-depleted allogeneic hematopoietic cell transplantation. Results the study describes overall, beyond this receptor: In some patients, high TCRbeta diversity at day 60 was attributed to recipient T cells and intrathymic progenitors that had survived conditioning. Hyperexpanded clone frequencies declined over subsequent months; after one year, T-cell counts and TCRbeta diversity were mostly attributed to newly produced T cells. About two months after transplant, the apparently early recovery of alphabetaT-cell counts reportedly depended on just several hundred clones that had expanded rapidly and came from non-depleted graft cells.

The CDR3 numbers 17 residues from cysteine through phenylalanine. Of all the DNA, just the CDR3 is kept, 51 bases in frame from base 1. Between the V and J ends, shortened by 0 bases and 1 base respectively, the junction contains 13 bases. Explained via the paper, the treatment or condition label denotes: allogeneic hematopoietic cell transplantation with graft depleted of TCRalphabeta T cells and CD19 B cells. The children who served as transplant recipients had been given grafts of TCRalphabeta/CD19-depleted allogeneic hematopoietic cells. The method behind the library was PCR. Data came from an Illumina HiSeq 2500. To normalize quantification of the TCRbeta repertoire, the TCR libraries were built with molecular barcoding that relied on unique molecular identifiers. The public reads were quality trimmed at Q25 with fastp and then assembled into clones with MiXCR by TCRdb, keeping productive beta chains. Rows are combined by CDR3 protein, so each entry shows the most common genes and DNA. The sample table shows fewer than 550,000 distinct CDR3 sequences, and 11% are seen once. 12% to 15% of the sample rests with the top ten.

The sequence joins TRBV12-3 or TRBV12-4 to TRBJ2-1, with the D segment identity uncertain. Sequenced here: PBMCs, mostly from graft donor cells, sampled 180 days after TCRalphabeta/CD19-depleted stem cell transplant. The sequence came from a female patient aged 2-9 years who had a stem cell transplant for aplastic anemia, so the T cells may come from the graft donor. CDR3 region: CASSLAPGVGSYNEQFF. The DNA sequence follows: TGTGCCAGCAGTTTAGCGCCTGGGGTGGGTTCCTACAATGAGCAGTTCTTC.